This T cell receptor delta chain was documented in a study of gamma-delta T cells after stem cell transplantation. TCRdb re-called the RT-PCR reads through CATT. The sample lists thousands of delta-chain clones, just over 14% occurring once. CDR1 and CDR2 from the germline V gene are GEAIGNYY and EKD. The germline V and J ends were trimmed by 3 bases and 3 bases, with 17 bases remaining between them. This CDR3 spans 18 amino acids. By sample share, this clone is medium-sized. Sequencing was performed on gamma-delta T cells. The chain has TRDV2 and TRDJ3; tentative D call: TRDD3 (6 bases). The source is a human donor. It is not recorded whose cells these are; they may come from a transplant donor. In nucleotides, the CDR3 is TGTGCCTGTGACGCGCTTATACCCTGGGGCTGGGACACCCGACAGATGTTTTTC. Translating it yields CACDALIPWGWDTRQMFF.